This is a list of T cell receptor beta chains from one sample in a study of blood T cell repertoires in COVID-19. Assay: immunoSEQ multiplex PCR; the TCRdb copy retains only in-frame clones and omits some. The sample includes about 100,000 clones, 70% to 80% seen only once; the top ten take over 30%. Sequencing input: peripheral blood. The receptors stem from a man aged 65 to 79 with active or convalescent COVID-19. Both conserved end residues are part of each CDR3. The D gene is left open where the match is weak. The size entry is marked missing in some rows and otherwise reads once, few, many or a size class.

19 TRBJ2-7 . TRBD2 TRBV4-2 TGTGCCAGCAGCCAAGAACAGGGGGGACTAGCGGGAGGTCGCTACGAGCAGTACTTC CASSQEQGGLAGGRYEQYF
18 TRBJ2-3 . TRBD2 TRBV4-3 TGCGCCAGCAGCCAAGATCAAACTAGCGGGGGGGTGGGAGATACGCAGTATTTT CASSQDQTSGGVGDTQYF
16 TRBJ1-2 . . TRBV5-1 TGCGCCAGCAGCTTGGAGGGGACAAGCCTTTCGTATGGCTACACCTTC CASSLEGTSLSYGYTF
17 TRBJ2-3 . TRBD2 TRBV9 TGTGCCAGCAGCGTCGGGACTAGCGGGGCTAGCACAGATACGCAGTATTTT CASSVGTSGASTDTQYF
15 TRBJ1-4 . TRBD1 TRBV19 TGTGCCAGTACTCCCACTTCACAGGGGGCTGAAAAACTGTTTTTT CASTPTSQGAEKLFF
21 TRBJ1-2 . . TRBV7-8 TGTGCCAGCAGCTTAAATCTCATTGGGGACATCCCCATATCCCTGAGTAACGGCTACACCTTC CASSLNLIGDIPISLSNGYTF
16 TRBJ2-7 . . TRBV23-1 TGCGCCAGCACCCCGCTGGAGAGTCGGAGTTCCTACGAGCAGTACTTC CASTPLESRSSYEQYF
14 TRBJ2-3 . . TRBV4-1 TGCGCCAGCAGCCAAGTACTCAGCGGAGATACGCAGTATTTT CASSQVLSGDTQYF
16 TRBJ1-1 . TRBD1 TRBV5-1 TGCGCCAGCAGCCCCTCCGGACAGGGGGCCAACACTGAAGCTTTCTTT CASSPSGQGANTEAFF
14 TRBJ2-7 . . TRBV13 TGTGCCAGCAGCCGGTCGGTCAGGGTTCGCGAGCAGTACTTC CASSRSVRVREQYF
16 TRBJ2-2 few TRBD2 TRBV19 TGTGCCAGTAGTACGGGACTAGCGCTACGAACGGGGGAGCTGTTTTTT CASSTGLALRTGELFF
14 TRBJ2-1 . . TRBV15 TGTGCCACCAGCAACAGGGTTACCGGCAATGAGCAGTTCTTC CATSNRVTGNEQFF
17 TRBJ2-7 . TRBD2 TRBV9 TGTGCCAGCAGCCCAGGACTAGCGGGGGCTCTCCGCTACGAGCAGTACTTC CASSPGLAGALRYEQYF
11 TRBJ2-7 . TRBD1 TRBV2 TGTGCCAGCCGACAGGGTTCGGAGCAGTACTTC CASRQGSEQYF
15 TRBJ2-1 . TRBD1 TRBV6-1 TGTGCCAGCAGTGAATCGAGGGGGCCCTACAATGAGCAGTTCTTC CASSESRGPYNEQFF
14 TRBJ2-2 . . TRBV4-3 TGCGCCAGCAGCCAAGAACTAGCTGCCGGGGAGCTGTTTTTT CASSQELAAGELFF
19 TRBJ2-5 . TRBD2 TRBV4-1 TGCGCCAGCAGCCAAGATGGTAGCGCCGCGGGAGGGCCGGGAGAGACCCAGTACTTC CASSQDGSAAGGPGETQYF
15 TRBJ2-6 . . TRBV27 TGTGCCAGCAGCCCGTGGCTAGCTGGGGCCAACGTCCTGACTTTC CASSPWLAGANVLTF
14 TRBJ2-1 many . TRBV3-1/TRBV3-2 TGTGCCAGCAGCCAAACGGGAGTGCGAAATGAGCAGTTCTTC CASSQTGVRNEQFF
14 TRBJ1-5 . TRBD1 TRBV27 TGTGCCAGCAGTTTCGCAGGGGGCGGTCAGCCCCAGCATTTT CASSFAGGGQPQHF
16 TRBJ2-2 . TRBD2 TRBV5-6 TGTGCCAGCAGCCCGCTAGCGGCCGGGGGCACCGGGGAGCTGTTTTTT CASSPLAAGGTGELFF
18 TRBJ2-3 . . TRBV7-8 TGTGCCAGCAGCTCGCCCTTTGACAACCCAAGTAGCACAGATACGCAGTATTTT CASSSPFDNPSSTDTQYF
13 TRBJ1-2 . TRBD1 TRBV6-2/TRBV6-3 TGTGCCAGCAGTTACGGACAGGGGTGGGGCTACACCTTC CASSYGQGWGYTF
13 TRBJ1-5 . . TRBV7-8 TGTGCCAGCAGCCAACAGGCTAATCAGCCCCAGCATTTT CASSQQANQPQHF
15 TRBJ1-1 many . TRBV21-1 TGTGCCAGCAGCTCCCGGAGGGGGCGGAGCACTGAAGCTTTCTTT CASSSRRGRSTEAFF
18 TRBJ1-2 . TRBD1 TRBV18 TGTGCCAGCTCACCCAAGGAGGGACAGCAAATAGCTAACTATGGCTACACCTTC CASSPKEGQQIANYGYTF
14 TRBJ1-2 . . TRBV9 TGTGCCAGCAGCGAGGGCCCCGGGGGTTATGGCTACACCTTC CASSEGPGGYGYTF
15 TRBJ1-1 . . TRBV4-1 TGCGCCAGCAGCCGCTCGCAGGGAGGGGACACTGAAGCTTTCTTT CASSRSQGGDTEAFF
13 TRBJ1-1 once . TRBV4-3 TGCGCCAGCAGCCCGGCGCCGGCAGGGGAAGCTTTCTTT CASSPAPAGEAFF
13 TRBJ1-2 . . TRBV4-2 TGTGCCAGCAGCAGCGAAGGAGGGTATGGCTACACCTTC CASSSEGGYGYTF
16 TRBJ2-3 once . TRBV15 TGTGCCACCAGTCCCTGGAAAGGGGGGGAAGGAGATACGCAGTATTTT CATSPWKGGEGDTQYF
14 TRBJ2-1 . TRBD1 TRBV6-2/TRBV6-3 TGTGCCAGCAGTTACGCAGGGGGCGGCTATGAGCAGTTCTTC CASSYAGGGYEQFF
17 TRBJ2-2 . TRBD2 TRBV9 TGTGCCAGCAGCCGGACTAGCGGGAGGGCGAACACCGGGGAGCTGTTTTTT CASSRTSGRANTGELFF
14 TRBJ1-2 . . TRBV9 TGTGCCAGCAGCCAACAGGACGATCTCTATGGCTACACCTTC CASSQQDDLYGYTF
15 TRBJ1-6 . . TRBV11-2 TGTGCCAGCAGCTTAGAGACAGATTATAATTCACCCCTCCACTTT CASSLETDYNSPLHF
13 TRBJ1-1 . . TRBV7-8 TGTGCCAGCAGCTTTGACAGACTCACTGAAGCTTTCTTT CASSFDRLTEAFF
14 TRBJ2-4 once . TRBV11-2 TGTGCCAGCAGCTTCGACTCAGGGGTAGCCATTCAGTACTTC CASSFDSGVAIQYF
13 TRBJ2-2 once TRBD2 TRBV19 TGTGCCAGTAGGCTAGCGGGAGGCGGGGAGCTGTTTTTT CASRLAGGGELFF
16 TRBJ2-5 . TRBD1 TRBV24-1 TGTGCCACCAGTGAAAAAGGGACAGGGCTCCAAGAGACCCAGTACTTC CATSEKGTGLQETQYF
14 TRBJ2-7 . TRBD1 TRBV19 TGTGCCAGTAGTGTGGGACAGGGTTTATACGAGCAGTACTTC CASSVGQGLYEQYF
15 TRBJ1-2 . . TRBV5-1 TGCGCCAGCAGCTTGGCCACAGGGACGGGCTATGGCTACACCTTC CASSLATGTGYGYTF
13 TRBJ1-1 . . TRBV6-5 TGTGCCAGCAGTTACAGAGGGCGAAGAGAAGCTTTCTTT CASSYRGRREAFF
12 TRBJ1-2 . . TRBV7-2 TGTGCCAGCAGCTTAGAGCAGGCAGGCTACACCTTC CASSLEQAGYTF
18 TRBJ2-1 . . TRBV27 TGTGCCAGCAGTTTATACCTCCCCGGCGCGGGGTCCTACAATGAGCAGTTCTTC CASSLYLPGAGSYNEQFF
13 TRBJ2-5 . . TRBV9 TGTGCCAGCAGCGTAGATGCTACGGAGACCCAGTACTTC CASSVDATETQYF
15 TRBJ2-7 many TRBD2 TRBV5-4 TGTGCCAGCAGCCGCGCCGGTAGCGGGAGCTACGAGCAGTACTTC CASSRAGSGSYEQYF
10 TRBJ1-2 . . TRBV21-1 TGTGCCAGCGTACCCAGTGGCTACACCTTC CASVPSGYTF
12 TRBJ1-2 . . TRBV29-1 TGCAGCGTTGCTGCAGGCCCCTATGGCTACACCTTC CSVAAGPYGYTF
12 TRBJ2-7 . . TRBV6-5 TGTGCCAGCTTGCAGGGGTTCCTCGAGCAGTACTTC CASLQGFLEQYF
14 TRBJ1-5 . . TRBV2 TGTGCCAGCAGGGGGGGGGTAGGTAATCAGCCCCAGCATTTT CASRGGVGNQPQHF
13 TRBJ2-5 . . TRBV6-6 TGTGCCAGCAGTTACTACGGGGGAGAGACCCAGTACTTC CASSYYGGETQYF
19 TRBJ1-3 . . TRBV12-5 TGTGCTAGTGGTTTGGTAGGTCGCGGAGTTACTGCCTCTGGAAACACCATATATTTT CASGLVGRGVTASGNTIYF
16 TRBJ1-6 . . TRBV9 TGTGCCAGCAGCGTAGCCTCCCATGGCTTAAATTCACCCCTCCACTTT CASSVASHGLNSPLHF